Sequencing of this T cell receptor (beta chain) was carried out in a study of blood T cell repertoires in COVID-19. For the study at large: PBMCs, B-cell-depleted T cells, or T cells provided the cDNA or gDNA that made up the material.

This clone was seen only a few times. In the study's own analysis: Estimated nucleated cell counts came from reference gene primer amplification. Assay: immunoSEQ multiplex PCR; the TCRdb copy retains only in-frame clones and omits some. Clone size and V and J calls were adopted from that table, with D and trimming inferred from the DNA. The sample lists around 52,000 clones; roughly nine tenths were seen once. Deletions cut 7 bases from V and 1 base from J, with 7 bases between. This CDR3 region has 11 residues. Germline assignment: CDR1 DFQATT and CDR2 SNEGSKA (reference sequence). The sequence was collected from a woman older than 75 with COVID-19, enrolled during active disease. The J gene is TRBJ1-1, the V gene TRBV20-1; unclear D gene. The sample comprised peripheral blood. CDR3 DNA: TGCAGTGTTACAAAGAACACTGAAGCTTTCTTT. This encodes CSVTKNTEAFF.